The 19 T cell receptor beta chains in this list originate from one sample, sequenced in a study of cytomegalovirus exposure and HLA in healthy donors. The PCR ran on 60 Vbeta and 13 Jbeta primers. The table came from immunoSEQ multiplex PCR; TCRdb's copy has only in-frame clones and leaves some out. The sample shows about 150,000 clones, approximately 75% of them seen only once. The specimen was PBMCs. The source of these receptors is a man between 18 and 35 years old in good health and CMV-seronegative.

V and J are TRBV15 and TRBJ1-2; D is ambiguous. This CDR3 spans 15 amino acids. The germline V and J ends were trimmed by 4 bases and 2 bases, with 14 bases remaining between them. Per the germline V gene, CDR1 is LNHNV and CDR2 is YYDKDF (reference sequence). The CDR3 loop is CATSKSGLRNYGYTF. DNA of the CDR3: TGTGCCACCAGCAAGAGTGGACTGAGGAACTATGGCTACACCTTC.

This clone was observed a few times. This chain links TRBV5-1 with TRBJ1-5, with TRBD1 as a possible D gene (5 bases). Germline CDR1 SGHRS, CDR2 YFSETQ. The CDR3 has 18 residues. V was cut by 4 bases and J by 1 base, with 21 bases left in between. The CDR3 sequence: CASSPLPGQGGSNQPQHF. The CDR3 DNA sequence: TGCGCCAGCAGCCCCCTCCCGGGGCAGGGAGGAAGCAATCAGCCCCAGCATTTT.

This chain links TRBV6-1 with TRBJ2-7; D gene ambiguous. The germline gives CDR1 MNHNS, CDR2 SASEGT. V was cut by 7 bases and J by 0 bases, with 10 bases left in between. The CDR3 is made up of 13 amino acids. Here the CDR3 reads CASKGSSSYEQYV. In DNA, the CDR3 is TGTGCCAGCAAAGGCTCTAGCTCCTACGAGCAGTACGTC.

The chain combines TRBV7-8 with TRBJ2-1; D is undetermined. The CDR3 contains 13 residues. The ends were cut back, 4 bases at V and 7 bases at J, with 11 bases in the middle. The germline CDR1 and CDR2 sequences are SGHVS and FQNEAQ. CDR3 sequence: CASSSVSGNEQFF. As DNA, the CDR3 is TGTGCCAGCAGCTCTGTCTCCGGGAATGAGCAGTTCTTC.

The V call is TRBV27, the J call TRBJ2-5, with D unresolved. Trimming took off 2 bases at V and 3 bases at J, with 7 bases between the two ends. The germline V gene has CDR1 MNHEY and CDR2 SMNVEV (reference sequence). The CDR3 covers 13 residues. CDR3 nucleotide sequence: TGTGCCAGCAGTTTAAGCAGGAAAGAGACCCAGTACTTC. Amino acids: CASSLSRKETQYF.

CDR3: CASSQDRTGKTNYGYTF. CDR3 sequence (DNA): TGCGCCAGCAGCCAAGATCGGACGGGGAAAACTAACTATGGCTACACCTTC. V gene TRBV4-3 combines with J gene TRBJ1-2; no clear D. Germline V gives CDR1 LGHNA, CDR2 YSLEER. The CDR3 has 17 residues. V lost 0 bases and J 0 bases, leaving 14 bases between the germline ends.

The chain recombines TRBV19 with TRBJ2-3, with TRBD2 matching over 11 bases. The J segment lost 4 bases and the V segment lost 4 bases, leaving 7 bases of the junction unmatched. This CDR3 is built from 16 residues. Germline CDR1 is LNHDA and CDR2 is SQIVND (reference sequence). The CDR3 loop is CASSKASGRIPDTQYF. CDR3 DNA: TGTGCCAGTAGTAAGGCTAGCGGGAGGATCCCAGATACGCAGTATTTT.

V and J are TRBV9 and TRBJ2-3; TRBD1 matches 10 bases. This CDR3 contains 16 residues. The V and J ends lost 2 bases and 1 base, in that order; junction bases with no gene match: 4. CDR1 and CDR2 (germline): SGDLS, YYNGEE. The CDR3 loop is CASSVGTGARTDTQYF. CDR3 coding DNA: TGTGCCAGCAGCGTGGGGACAGGGGCACGCACAGATACGCAGTATTTT.

The chain has TRBV9 and TRBJ1-3, with D possibly matching TRBD1 (5 bases). The germline gives CDR1 SGDLS, CDR2 YYNGEE. Trimming shortened V by 3 bases and J by 4 bases, and 14 bases separated the two germline ends. This CDR3 contains 15 residues. The CDR3 DNA reads as TGTGCCAGCAGCGCGATTACAGGAACCGGAAACACCATATATTTT. Translation: CASSAITGTGNTIYF. Looking up the rest from reference TRBV9 and TRBJ1-3 gives the full variable domain: DSGVTQTPKHLITATGQRVTLRCSPRSGDLSVYWYQQSLDQGLQFLIQYYNGEERAKGNILERFSAQQFPDLHSELNLSSLELGDSALYFCASSAITGTGNTIYFGEGSWLTVV.

The V gene is TRBV6-5, the J gene TRBJ1-2; 10 bases line up with TRBD1. With 5 bases clipped from V and 3 bases from J, the junction kept 6 bases outside the gene matches. Germline V gene sequence: CDR1 MNHEY, CDR2 SVGAGI. CDR3 length equals 15 residues. CDR3: CASSRGTGVDYGYTF. CDR3 DNA: TGTGCCAGCAGTCGAGGGACAGGGGTCGACTATGGCTACACCTTC.

This chain joins TRBV6-5 and TRBJ1-2; D gene unclear. This CDR3 is 13 amino acids long. V was trimmed by 2 bases and J by 4 bases, leaving 8 bases between them. In germline, CDR1 is MNHEY, CDR2 SVGAGI. As DNA, the CDR3 is TGTGCCAGCAGTTACGGCAGGTCCTATGGCTACACCTTC. This encodes CASSYGRSYGYTF.

The CDR3 DNA follows: TGCGCCAGCAGCCAAGCGCACAGGTCTAATGAAAAACTGTTTTTT. Translating it yields CASSQAHRSNEKLFF. This chain links TRBV4-3 with TRBJ1-4, with D perhaps matching TRBD1 (5 bases). Trimming pared 1 base from V and 3 bases from J, leaving 9 bases between. The CDR3 runs to 15 residues. Germline V CDR1 and CDR2: LGHNA, YSLEER.

This chain uses TRBV11-2 with TRBJ1-1; no clear D gene. Germline values: CDR1 SGHAT, CDR2 FQNNGV. The CDR3 has 16 residues. Trimming removed 2 bases at V and 1 base at J, with 14 bases between. The CDR3 protein is CASSLFRSQANTEAFF. The CDR3 DNA reads TGTGCCAGCAGCTTATTTAGATCCCAAGCGAACACTGAAGCTTTCTTT.

V is TRBV11-3 and J is TRBJ1-2; D uncertain. With 2 bases removed from V and 0 bases from J, the gap between germline ends came to 13 bases. CDR1 is SGHNT, CDR2 YENEEA, per germline. The CDR3 loop spans 16 amino acids. CDR3 coding DNA: TGTGCCAGCAGCTTAAGTAACGGGTCCTCTAACTATGGCTACACCTTC. As protein: CASSLSNGSSNYGYTF.

The chain is built from TRBV7-9 and TRBJ1-2; 8 bases align to TRBD1. The CDR3 runs to 14 residues. Germline V gives CDR1 SEHNR, CDR2 FQNEAQ (reference sequence). J gave up 7 bases and V 4 bases, and 8 bases lay outside the gene matches. CDR3 amino acids: CASSSRQGRRGYTF. The CDR3 bases are TGTGCCAGCAGCTCCAGACAGGGGAGGCGTGGCTACACCTTC.

The rearrangement uses TRBV5-6 and TRBJ1-5; D uncertain. Germline V gene data show CDR1 as SGHDT and CDR2 as YYEEEE. V was pared by 4 bases and J by 11 bases, with 22 bases between. CDR3 length: 15 amino acids. The CDR3 loop reads CASSVLGGGERTQHF. The CDR3 nucleotides are TGTGCCAGCAGCGTGCTGGGTGGCGGGGAGAGGACCCAGCATTTT.

This clone was observed once. J is TRBJ2-2 and V is TRBV6-5, with TRBD1 matching 10 bases. Unmatched junction bases numbered 6, after V lost 4 bases and J lost 4 bases. The CDR3 has 16 residues. Germline lookup yields CDR1 MNHEY and CDR2 SVGAGI. CDR3 amino acids: CASSWARTGGTGELFF. For the CDR3, the DNA is TGTGCCAGCAGTTGGGCCCGGACAGGGGGCACCGGGGAGCTGTTTTTT.

The table lists this clone with a few counts. The chain uses TRBV7-9 and TRBJ1-2; TRBD1 aligns across 9 bases. The CDR3 has 16 amino acids. V lost 1 base and J lost 8; bases outside the gene matches: 11. CDR1 SEHNR and CDR2 FQNEAQ come from the germline V gene (reference sequence). CDR3 amino acids: CASSLDPGQGVSGYTF. The CDR3 DNA reads as TGTGCCAGCAGCTTAGATCCGGGACAGGGTGTATCAGGCTACACCTTC. Full variable domain (missing parts from reference TRBV7-9 and TRBJ1-2): DTGVSQNPRHKITKRGQNVTFRCDPISEHNRLYWYRQTLGQGPEFLTYFQNEAQLEKSRLLSDRFSAERPKGSFSTLEIQRTEQGDSAMYLCASSLDPGQGVSGYTFGSGTRLTVV.

The chain uses TRBV10-2 and TRBJ2-3, with unresolved D. The germline CDR1 and CDR2 sequences are WSHSY and SAAADI. The CDR3 length is 18 residues. Trimming shortened V by 4 bases and J by 0 bases, and 20 bases separated the two germline ends. The CDR3 region is CASSGVLGTPRSTDTQYF. The DNA of the CDR3 is TGCGCCAGCAGTGGGGTATTAGGAACCCCTAGAAGCACAGATACGCAGTATTTT.